Listed here are 9 T cell receptor beta chains from one sample, sequenced in a study of identifying expanded T cells in peripheral blood. Measured with immunoSEQ multiplex PCR; TCRdb has only the in-frame clones, and not every one. The sample includes nearly 60,000 clones, roughly 89% of them seen just once. The sample taken for sequencing was blood. These TCRs come from a person between 18 and 75 years old in good health.

Points on this clone: The germline gene is not matched at one end of the junction; a read error may be the cause. V usage is TRBV7-9 and J usage is TRBJ1-1, with no clear D. Germline V gives CDR1 SEHNR, CDR2 FQNEAQ (reference sequence). CDR3 size: 12 residues. DNA for the CDR3: TGCGCCAGCAGCCATCCGAACACTGAAGCTTTCTTT. Its protein product is CASSHPNTEAFF.

The sample holds a few counts of this clone. The V and J genes are TRBV28 and TRBJ1-5; D remains ambiguous. Germline CDR1 MDHEN, CDR2 SYDVKM. The CDR3 has 12 residues. V was shortened by 4 bases and J by 5 bases, with 6 bases between the two germline ends. This chain's CDR3 is CASSSLDQPQHF. CDR3 sequence (DNA): TGTGCCAGCAGTTCGCTAGATCAGCCCCAGCATTTT.

The chain is built from TRBV7-2 and TRBJ2-7; D is perhaps TRBD1 (5 bases). This CDR3 region has 16 residues. CDR1 and CDR2 from the germline V gene are SGHTA and FQGNSA. V was cut by 3 bases and J by 6 bases, with 21 bases left in between. CDR3 DNA: TGTGCCAGCAGCTTTGGGGTAAACTTGGATAGGGGCGAGCAGTACTTC. Its protein product is CASSFGVNLDRGEQYF.

The CDR3 reads CASSSRQGHTEAFF. CDR3 nucleotide sequence: TGTGCCAGCAGTTCTCGACAGGGGCACACTGAAGCTTTCTTT. The genes are TRBV6-5 and TRBJ1-1; the match to TRBD1 covers 8 bases. The trim removed 4 bases at V and 3 bases at J, leaving 4 bases unmatched. Germline V gene lookup returns CDR1 MNHEY and CDR2 SVGAGI. This CDR3 comprises 14 residues.

The V call is TRBV5-4, the J call TRBJ1-3, with D perhaps TRBD1 (5 bases). CDR3 length equals 15 residues. Trimming removed 6 bases from V and 4 bases from J, with 17 bases in between. CDR1 and CDR2 (germline): SGHNT, YYREEE (reference sequence). CDR3 nucleotide sequence: TGTGCCAGCACCCCCGGGGGGGACCAAGGAAACACCATATATTTT. Its translation: CASTPGGDQGNTIYF.

Concerning this clone: This sample includes further DNA sequences coding for the same CDR3. The chain uses TRBV19 and TRBJ2-2; 8 bases align to TRBD1. The CDR3 sequence is 17 residues long. The V segment lost 5 bases and the J segment 1 base; nucleotides outside the gene matches: 9. The germline V gene has CDR1 LNHDA and CDR2 SQIVND (reference sequence). CDR3 in DNA: TGTGCCAGTAGTGTGGACAGGGAGGCAGTGAACACCGGGGAGCTGTTTTTT. It specifies CASSVDREAVNTGELFF.

The chain combines TRBV18 with TRBJ2-5; D gene ambiguous. The CDR3 loop spans 11 amino acids. The germline V and J ends were trimmed by 3 bases and 2 bases, with 1 base remaining between them. Germline loops: CDR1 KGHSH, CDR2 LQKENI. CDR3 in amino acids: CASSPQETQYF. In nucleotides, the CDR3 is TGTGCCAGCTCACCTCAAGAGACCCAGTACTTC. The full variable domain, its missing parts supplied by reference TRBV18 and TRBJ2-5, is NAGVMQNPRHLVRRRGQEARLRCSPMKGHSHVYWYRQLPEEGLKFMVYLQKENIIDESGMPKERFSAEFPKEGPSILRIQQVVRGDSAAYFCASSPQETQYFGPGTRLLVL.

This sequence joins TRBV28 and TRBJ2-7, with D perhaps matching TRBD1 or TRBD2 (5 bases each). V lost 5 bases and J lost 4, with 15 bases in between. The CDR3 totals 14 residues. Germline-derived CDR1 and CDR2 are MDHEN and SYDVKM. The CDR3 DNA sequence: TGTGCCAGCAGTCCCGCCGGGGCACGTTACGAGCAGTACTTC. It codes for CASSPAGARYEQYF.

This clone was picked up a small number of times. The chain is built from TRBV10-1 and TRBJ1-2; 7 nucleotides line up with TRBD1. The CDR3 totals 11 residues. Per germline, CDR1 WNHNN and CDR2 SYGVQD (reference sequence). The V and J ends lost 2 bases and 13 bases, in that order; junction bases with no gene match: 4. CDR3 in DNA: TGCGCCAGCAGTGAGGGGACAGCGGGCACCTTC. It translates to CASSEGTAGTF.